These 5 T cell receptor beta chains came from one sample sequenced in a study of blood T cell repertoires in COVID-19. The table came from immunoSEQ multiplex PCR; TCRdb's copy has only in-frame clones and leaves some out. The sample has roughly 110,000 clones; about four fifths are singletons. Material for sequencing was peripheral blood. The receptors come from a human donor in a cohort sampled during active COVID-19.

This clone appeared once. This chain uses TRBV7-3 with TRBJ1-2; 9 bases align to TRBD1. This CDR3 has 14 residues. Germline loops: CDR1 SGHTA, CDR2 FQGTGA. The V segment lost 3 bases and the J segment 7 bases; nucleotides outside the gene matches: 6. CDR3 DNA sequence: TGTGCCAGCAGCTTGGGACAGGGATGGGGTGGCTACACCTTC. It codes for CASSLGQGWGGYTF.

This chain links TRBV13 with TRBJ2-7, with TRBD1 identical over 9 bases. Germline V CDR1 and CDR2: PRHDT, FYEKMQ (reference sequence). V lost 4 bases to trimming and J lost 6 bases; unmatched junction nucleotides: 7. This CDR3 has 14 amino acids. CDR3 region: CASSSQDRGGEQYV. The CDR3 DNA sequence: TGTGCCAGCAGCTCCCAGGACAGGGGAGGCGAGCAGTACGTC.

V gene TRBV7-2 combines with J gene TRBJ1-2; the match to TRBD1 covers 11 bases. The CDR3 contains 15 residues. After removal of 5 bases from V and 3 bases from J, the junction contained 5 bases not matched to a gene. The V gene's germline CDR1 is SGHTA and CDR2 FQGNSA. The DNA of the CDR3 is TGTGCCAGCAGCCCCCGGACAGGGGGCGACTATGGCTACACCTTC. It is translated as CASSPRTGGDYGYTF. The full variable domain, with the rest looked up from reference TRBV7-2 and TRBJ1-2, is GAGVSQSPSNKVTEKGKDVELRCDPISGHTALYWYRQSLGQGLEFLIYFQGNSAPDKSGLPSDRFSAERTGGSVSTLTIQRTQQEDSAVYLCASSPRTGGDYGYTFGSGTRLTVV.

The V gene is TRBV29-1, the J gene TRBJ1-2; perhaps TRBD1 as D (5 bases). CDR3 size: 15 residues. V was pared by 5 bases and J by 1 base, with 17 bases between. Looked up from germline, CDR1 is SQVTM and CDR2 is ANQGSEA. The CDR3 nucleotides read TGCAGCGTTTCACTCTTAACAGGCTTTAACTATGGCTACACCTTC. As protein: CSVSLLTGFNYGYTF.

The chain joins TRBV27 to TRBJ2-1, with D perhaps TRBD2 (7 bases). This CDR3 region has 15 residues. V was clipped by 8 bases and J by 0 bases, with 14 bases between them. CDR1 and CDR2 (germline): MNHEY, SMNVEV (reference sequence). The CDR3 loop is CASHGGASSYNEQFF. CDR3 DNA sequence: TGTGCCAGCCATGGGGGGGCGAGCTCCTACAATGAGCAGTTCTTC.